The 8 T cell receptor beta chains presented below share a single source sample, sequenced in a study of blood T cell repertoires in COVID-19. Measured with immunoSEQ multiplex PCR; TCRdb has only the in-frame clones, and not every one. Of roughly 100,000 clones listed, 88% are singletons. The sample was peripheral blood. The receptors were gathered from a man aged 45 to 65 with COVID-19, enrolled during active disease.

This chain's CDR3 is CASRGQGAGEAFF. The DNA for the CDR3 is TGCGCCAGCAGGGGACAGGGGGCTGGTGAAGCTTTCTTT. The rearrangement joins TRBV10-2 to TRBJ1-1; 12 nucleotides match TRBD1. This CDR3 region has 13 residues. Germline CDR1 is WSHSY and CDR2 is SAAADI. Unmatched junction bases numbered 3, after V lost 6 bases and J lost 7 bases.

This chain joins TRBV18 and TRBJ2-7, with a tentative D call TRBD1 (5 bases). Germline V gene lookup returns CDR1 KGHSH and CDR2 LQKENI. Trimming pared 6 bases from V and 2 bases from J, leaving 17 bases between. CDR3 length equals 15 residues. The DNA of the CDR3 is TGTGCCAGCTCTCCCATCGACAGAATTACCTACGAGCAGTACTTC. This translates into CASSPIDRITYEQYF.

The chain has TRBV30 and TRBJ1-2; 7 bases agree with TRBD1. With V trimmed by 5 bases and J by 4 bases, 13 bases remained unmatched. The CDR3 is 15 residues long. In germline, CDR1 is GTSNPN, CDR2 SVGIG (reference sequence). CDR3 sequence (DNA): TGTGCCTGGCGGAGCACTGGAGGGACAGCCTATGGCTACACCTTC. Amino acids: CAWRSTGGTAYGYTF.

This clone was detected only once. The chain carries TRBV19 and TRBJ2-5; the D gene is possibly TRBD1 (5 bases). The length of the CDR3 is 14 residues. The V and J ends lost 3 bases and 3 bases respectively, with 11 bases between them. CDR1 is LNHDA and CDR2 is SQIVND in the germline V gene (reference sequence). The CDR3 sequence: CASSMLWGEETQYF. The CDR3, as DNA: TGTGCCAGTAGTATGTTGTGGGGCGAAGAGACCCAGTACTTC.

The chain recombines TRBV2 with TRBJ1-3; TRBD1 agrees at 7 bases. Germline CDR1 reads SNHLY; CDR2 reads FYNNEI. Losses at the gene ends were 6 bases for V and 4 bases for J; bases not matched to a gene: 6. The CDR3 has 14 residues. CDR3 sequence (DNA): TGTGCCAGCAGACAGACAGGGTCCGGAAACACCATATATTTT. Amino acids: CASRQTGSGNTIYF.

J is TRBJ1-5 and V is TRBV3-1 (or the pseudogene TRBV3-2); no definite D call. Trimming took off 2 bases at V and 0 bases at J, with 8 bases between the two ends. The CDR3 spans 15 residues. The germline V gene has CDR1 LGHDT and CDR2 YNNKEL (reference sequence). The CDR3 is CASSQMADSNQPQHF. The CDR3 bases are TGTGCCAGCAGCCAAATGGCAGATAGCAATCAGCCCCAGCATTTT.

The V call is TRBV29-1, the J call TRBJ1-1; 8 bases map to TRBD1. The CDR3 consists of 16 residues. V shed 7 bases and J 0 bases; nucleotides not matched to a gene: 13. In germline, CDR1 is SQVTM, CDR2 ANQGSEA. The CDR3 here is CSAEPTGVGLNTEAFF. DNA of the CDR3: TGCAGCGCCGAACCGACAGGGGTCGGCCTGAACACTGAAGCTTTCTTT.

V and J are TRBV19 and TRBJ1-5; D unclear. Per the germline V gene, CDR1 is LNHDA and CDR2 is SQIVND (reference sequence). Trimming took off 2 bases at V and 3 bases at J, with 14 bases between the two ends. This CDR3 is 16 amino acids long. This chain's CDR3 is CASSIHHLGPNQPQHF. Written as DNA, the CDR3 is TGTGCCAGTAGTATACACCACCTGGGCCCCAATCAGCCCCAGCATTTT.